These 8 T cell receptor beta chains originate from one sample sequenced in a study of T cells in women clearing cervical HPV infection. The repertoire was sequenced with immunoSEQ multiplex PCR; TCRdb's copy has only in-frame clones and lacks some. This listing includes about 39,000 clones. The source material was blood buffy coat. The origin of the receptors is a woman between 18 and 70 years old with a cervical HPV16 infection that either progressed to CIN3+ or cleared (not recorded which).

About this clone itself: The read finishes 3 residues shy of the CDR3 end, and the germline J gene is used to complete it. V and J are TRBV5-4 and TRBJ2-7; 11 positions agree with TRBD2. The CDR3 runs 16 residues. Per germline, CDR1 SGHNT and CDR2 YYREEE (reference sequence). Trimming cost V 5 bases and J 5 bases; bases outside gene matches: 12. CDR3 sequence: CASRRGGTSGSNEQYF. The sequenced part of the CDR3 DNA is TGTGCCAGCAGACGAGGAGGCACTAGCGGGAGTAACGAG.

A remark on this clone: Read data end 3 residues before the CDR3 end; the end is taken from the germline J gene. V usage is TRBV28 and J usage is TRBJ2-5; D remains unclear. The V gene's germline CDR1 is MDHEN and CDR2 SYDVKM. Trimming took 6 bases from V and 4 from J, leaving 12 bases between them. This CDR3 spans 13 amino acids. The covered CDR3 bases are TGTGCCAGCAGGAACCCTAGTCTAGAGACC. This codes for CASRNPSLET. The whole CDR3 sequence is CASRNPSLETQYF.

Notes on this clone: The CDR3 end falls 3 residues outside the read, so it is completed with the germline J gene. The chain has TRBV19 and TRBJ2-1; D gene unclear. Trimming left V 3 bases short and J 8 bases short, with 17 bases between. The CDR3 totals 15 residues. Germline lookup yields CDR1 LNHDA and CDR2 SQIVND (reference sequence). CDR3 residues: CASSIRRLDWDEQFF. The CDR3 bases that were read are TGTGCCAGTAGTATTAGGCGCCTCGACTGGGATGAG.

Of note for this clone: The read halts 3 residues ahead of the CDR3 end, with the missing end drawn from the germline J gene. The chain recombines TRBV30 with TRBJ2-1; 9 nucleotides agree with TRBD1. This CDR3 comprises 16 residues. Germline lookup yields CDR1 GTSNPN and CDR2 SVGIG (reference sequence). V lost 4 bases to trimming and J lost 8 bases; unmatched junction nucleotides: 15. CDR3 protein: CAWTKPGTGFFHEQFF. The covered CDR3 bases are TGTGCCTGGACCAAGCCCGGGACAGGGTTTTTCCATGAG.

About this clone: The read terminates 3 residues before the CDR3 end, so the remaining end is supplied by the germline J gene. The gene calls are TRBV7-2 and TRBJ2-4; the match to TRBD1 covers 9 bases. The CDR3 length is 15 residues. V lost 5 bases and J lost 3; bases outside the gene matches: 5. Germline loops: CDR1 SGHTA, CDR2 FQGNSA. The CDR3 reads CASSGRQGGKNIQYF. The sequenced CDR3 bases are TGTGCCAGCAGCGGTCGACAGGGGGGCAAAAACATT.

This CDR3 is CASSSPAGTDTYTF. CDR3 DNA, as far as it was read: TGTGCCAGCAGCTCCCCAGCGGGCACAGATACC. The V gene is TRBV7-2, the J gene TRBJ1-2; D call uncertain. The CDR3 end is not reached by the read, which stops 3 residues before it; the germline J gene fills it in. The germline CDR1 and CDR2 sequences are SGHTA and FQGNSA. CDR3 size: 14 residues.

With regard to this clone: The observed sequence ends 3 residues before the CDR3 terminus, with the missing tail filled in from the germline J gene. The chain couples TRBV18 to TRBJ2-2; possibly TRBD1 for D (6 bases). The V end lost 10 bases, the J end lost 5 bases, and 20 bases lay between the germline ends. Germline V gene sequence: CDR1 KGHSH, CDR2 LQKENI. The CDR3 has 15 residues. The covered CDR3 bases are TGTGCCACTAGAAAGGGGACAAGAGAGACCGGGGAG. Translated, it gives CATRKGTRETGE. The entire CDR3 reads CATRKGTRETGELFF.

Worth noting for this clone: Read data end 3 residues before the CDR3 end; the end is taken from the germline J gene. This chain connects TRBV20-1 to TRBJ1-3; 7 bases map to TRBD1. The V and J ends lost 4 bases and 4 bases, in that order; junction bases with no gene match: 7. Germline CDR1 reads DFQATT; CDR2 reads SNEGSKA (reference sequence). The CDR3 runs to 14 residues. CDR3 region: CSANHRGSGNTIYF. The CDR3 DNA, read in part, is TGCAGTGCTAACCACAGGGGTTCCGGAAACACC.